This T cell receptor (beta chain) was retrieved from a study of long-term antiretroviral therapy in people with HIV. CDR1 is SEHNR, CDR2 FQNEAQ, per germline (reference sequence). CDR3 length: 16 amino acids. J gave up 5 bases and V 6 bases, and 13 bases lay outside the gene matches. The libraries were made with immunoSEQ v3.0 at survey level. The assay was immunoSEQ multiplex PCR, and TCRdb's table has in-frame clones only and misses some. The sample consists of tens of thousands of clones, 75% to 90% of them appearing once. Sequencing used unsorted PBMCs, obtained 0.8 years before starting antiretroviral therapy. The TCR originated in a man between 18 and 29 years old with HIV. V is TRBV7-9 and J is TRBJ1-2, with 9 bases that match TRBD1. CDR3 sequence reads: CASSNGAATGGYGYTF. CDR3 DNA: TGTGCCAGCAGTAATGGGGCGGCGACAGGGGGATATGGCTACACCTTC.